The rows below give T cell receptor beta chains drawn from one sample of a study of T cells in Graves' hyperthyroidism and ophthalmopathy. TCRdb re-called the multiplex PCR reads with MiXCR, one entry per CDR3 protein. The sample holds about 660,000 distinct CDR3 sequences, 45% seen once. Sequenced: peripheral blood or thyroid tissue (not recorded which). All receptors come from an adult man with Graves' disease, either hyperthyroidism or ophthalmopathy (not recorded which). Both conserved end residues are part of each CDR3. Fields, in order: clone size, CDR3 length, J gene, V gene, CDR3 protein. Rows may omit the clone size; those that give it use once, few, many or a size class.

few	15	TRBJ1-5	TRBV2	CASTSDSYSNQPQHF
few	11	TRBJ2-3	TRBV24-1	CATGLTDTQYF
-	15	TRBJ1-4	TRBV29-1	CSVVPSGRPYEKLFF
-	14	TRBJ2-2	TRBV9	CASSQRSGKGELFF
many	14	TRBJ1-6	TRBV12-3/TRBV12-4	CASSMDRGLSPLHF
many	16	TRBJ1-6	TRBV7-2	CASSHAGTETNSPLHF
-	13	TRBJ1-1	TRBV2	CASSEDMNSEAFF
-	10	TRBJ1-5	TRBV10-1	CATRRSPQHF
-	14	TRBJ2-5	TRBV7-2	CASRAPGFQETQYF
-	15	TRBJ2-6	TRBV19	CASGRGGTGANVLTF
-	13	TRBJ2-7	TRBV12-3/TRBV12-4	CASSLLEASEQYF
many	14	TRBJ2-7	TRBV9	CASSPGQAAYEQYF
-	14	TRBJ1-4	TRBV10-3	CAISDGTVKEKLFF
many	13	TRBJ1-4	TRBV2	CASSEDNNEKLFF
-	14	TRBJ1-4	TRBV20-1	CSARDPGVSEKLFF
many	15	TRBJ1-1	TRBV10-3	CAISETDRLNTEAFF
many	15	TRBJ1-3	TRBV25-1	CASSEGGGSGNTIYF
few	14	TRBJ1-1	TRBV7-2	CASGSGTGTAEAFF
few	18	TRBJ2-7	TRBV2	CASSDSGGWRLGSYEQYF
few	15	TRBJ2-7	TRBV20-1	CSARDRTGFSYEQYF
-	9	TRBJ2-1	TRBV7-6	CASSALSIF
many	13	TRBJ1-5	TRBV2	CASRAYSNQPQHF
many	13	TRBJ2-5	TRBV7-9	CASRRLAGETQYF
many	13	TRBJ1-1	TRBV10-3	CATLPWDLGKAFF
many	13	TRBJ2-2	TRBV24-1	CATGRPNTGELFF
few	12	TRBJ2-7	TRBV6-1	CASSDPAREQYF
-	16	TRBJ1-2	TRBV10-3	CAISESWQGLNYGYTF
few	16	TRBJ2-2	TRBV7-9	CASSSPGQGAGGELFF
-	16	TRBJ2-7	TRBV10-3	CASSEALWTSEREQYF
many	13	TRBJ1-4	TRBV20-1	CSARTGNREKLFF
-	15	TRBJ2-5	TRBV7-2	CASSHGLAGRETQYF
-	15	TRBJ1-2	TRBV10-3	CAISGTSGRAQGYTF
few	13	TRBJ1-4	TRBV27	CASSFRTEEKLFF
-	13	TRBJ1-3	TRBV10-3	CAISESGGMTIYF
many	16	TRBJ1-1	TRBV9	CASSVWPVREDTEAFF
-	15	TRBJ2-7	TRBV11-3	CASSSRLAGGAEQYF
-	18	TRBJ1-2	TRBV25-1	CASSERSRTVKGQYGYTF
-	17	TRBJ2-5	TRBV20-1	CSARDSWLAGVGETQYF
-	14	TRBJ1-1	TRBV12-3/TRBV12-4	CASSQAGVVTEAFF
-	14	TRBJ1-2	TRBV7-2	CASSPSTGESGYTF
few	12	TRBJ1-1	TRBV29-1	CSPDRGNTEAFF
few	15	TRBJ2-7	TRBV5-1	CASSSTGTEKPEQYF